The T cell receptor beta chain described here comes from a study of blood T cell repertoires in COVID-19. About the study: Whether acute or convalescent, the COVID-19 samples came from the United States, Italy and Spain. T cells, B-cell-depleted T cells, or PBMCs provided the cDNA or gDNA that served as material.

The germline CDR1 and CDR2 sequences are SQVTM and ANQGSEA. This CDR3 comprises 11 residues. Trimming stripped 0 bases from V and 6 bases from J, with 4 bases between. Original analysis: Using reference gene primer amplification, nucleated cell counts were estimated. The protocol was immunoSEQ multiplex PCR, while the TCRdb copy is restricted to in-frame clones and leaves out a portion. V and J calls and clone size are given by that table; D and trimming were obtained from the DNA. The sample includes around 68,000 clones, roughly 84% of them seen just once. The chain couples TRBV29-1 to TRBJ2-3; D ambiguous. The source of this sequence is a woman aged 50 to 60 with acute or convalescent COVID-19. The sequencing sample was made of peripheral blood. CDR3 region: CSVEDRDTQYF. In DNA form, the CDR3 reads TGCAGCGTTGAAGATCGGGATACGCAGTATTTT.